Described below is a single TCR beta chain sequence and its context. This entry comes from a study of blood T cell repertoires in COVID-19. Libraries were prepared by immunoSEQ multiplex PCR; TCRdb keeps only in-frame clonotypes and omits some of them. This table holds around 470,000 clones, roughly 89% found once. Trimming took 7 bases from V and 4 from J; bases not matched to a gene: 5. This CDR3 has 14 residues. The germline V gene has CDR1 LNHDA and CDR2 SQIVND (reference sequence). Source material: peripheral blood. The J gene is TRBJ1-1, the V gene TRBV19; TRBD1 aligns across 11 bases. The clonotype was recovered from a man younger than 35 with COVID-19, enrolled during active disease. In DNA form, the CDR3 reads TGTGCCAGTACCCGAGGACAGGGGGCCACTGAAGCTTTCTTT. The encoded protein is CASTRGQGATEAFF.